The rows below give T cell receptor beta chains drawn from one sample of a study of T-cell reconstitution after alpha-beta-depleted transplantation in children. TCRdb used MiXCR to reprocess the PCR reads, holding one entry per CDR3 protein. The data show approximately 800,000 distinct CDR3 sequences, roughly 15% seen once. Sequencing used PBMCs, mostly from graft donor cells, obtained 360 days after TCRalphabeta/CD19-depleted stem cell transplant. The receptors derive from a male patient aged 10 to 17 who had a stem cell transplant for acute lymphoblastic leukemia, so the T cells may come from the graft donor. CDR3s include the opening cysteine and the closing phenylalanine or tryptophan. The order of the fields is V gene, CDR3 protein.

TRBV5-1 CASSLLLAGPTGELFF
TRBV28 CASSWTSGRDTQYF
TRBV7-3 CASSPYLAGGYNEQFF
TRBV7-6 CASSLGQGRGESQETQYF
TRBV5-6 CASSATYRDSDTDTQYF
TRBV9 CASSVVGLGETQYF
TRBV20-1 CSARDPGGESSYNEQFF
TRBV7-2 CASSQRLRLAAKETQYF
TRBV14 CASSQDWGLGAKNIQYF
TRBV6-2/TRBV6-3 CASRRTGVNYEQYF
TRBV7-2 CASSSGGGHQETQYF
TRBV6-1 CASSPGGLDIYNEQFF
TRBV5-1 CASRVPSSGANVLTF
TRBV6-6 CASSYRGFEAFF
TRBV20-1 CSARALLAGVYNEQFF
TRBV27 CASSLRVLGQNYGYTF
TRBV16 CASSQSQGMGEQYF
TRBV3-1 CASSSSSGIRYEQYF
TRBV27 CASSAGLRETQYF
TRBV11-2 CASSLAARERRSQYF
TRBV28 CASSLVGQVNSPLHF
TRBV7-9 CASSTRQGAAAYNEQFF
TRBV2 CAILASGRANTGELFF
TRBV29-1 CSALDRDVGGYTF
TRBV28 CASSLWTWEGLSYEQYF